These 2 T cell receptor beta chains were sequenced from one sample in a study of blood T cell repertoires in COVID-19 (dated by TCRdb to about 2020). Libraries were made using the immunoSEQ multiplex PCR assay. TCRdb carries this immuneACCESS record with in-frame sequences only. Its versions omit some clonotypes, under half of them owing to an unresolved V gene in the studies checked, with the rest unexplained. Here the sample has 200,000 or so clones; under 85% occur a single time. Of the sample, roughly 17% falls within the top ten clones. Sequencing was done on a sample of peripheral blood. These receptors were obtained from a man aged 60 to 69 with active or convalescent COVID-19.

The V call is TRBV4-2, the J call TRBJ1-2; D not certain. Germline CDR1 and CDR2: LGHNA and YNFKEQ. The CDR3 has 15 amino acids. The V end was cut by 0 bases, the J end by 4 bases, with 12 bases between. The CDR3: CASSQDGTEVYGYTF. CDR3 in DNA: TGTGCCAGCAGCCAAGATGGAACAGAAGTCTATGGCTACACCTTC.

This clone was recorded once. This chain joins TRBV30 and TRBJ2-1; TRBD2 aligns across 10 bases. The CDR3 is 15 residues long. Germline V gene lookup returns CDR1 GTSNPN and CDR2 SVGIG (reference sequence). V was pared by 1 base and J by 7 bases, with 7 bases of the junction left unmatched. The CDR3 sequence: CAWSDRAGGHNEQFF. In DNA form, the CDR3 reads TGTGCCTGGAGTGATAGAGCGGGAGGGCATAATGAGCAGTTCTTC.